This T cell receptor beta chain was recorded in a study of CD8 T cells in ankylosing spondylitis. Study-wide results and caveats: Before this, some motif variants had been reported in reactive arthritis synovial fluid and blood. Matched synovial fluid from ankylosing spondylitis patients was reported to be enriched for disease-linked clones. The study identified a TCR beta motif of roughly eight highly homologous variants that appeared characteristic of ankylosing spondylitis blood.

This CDR3 is 11 amino acids long. The germline V and J ends were trimmed by 5 bases and 4 bases, with 8 bases remaining between them. The germline V gene has CDR1 SQVTM and CDR2 ANQGSEA. Libraries for TCR beta were made by quantitative 5'-RACE with molecular barcodes. Each CDR3 protein gets one entry after TCRdb re-called the 5' RACE reads with MiXCR. The sample has fewer than 750,000 distinct CDR3 sequences; under 20% are singletons. This clonotype was counted many times. Its target is unknown. The TCR originated in a male donor with ankylosing spondylitis. The V call is TRBV29-1, the J call TRBJ1-1, with TRBD1 as a possible D gene (6 bases). Material: blood, either unsorted or a sorted T cell fraction (not recorded which). The CDR3 coding sequence is TGCAGCGTTCCACAGGGCACTGAAGCTTTCTTT. Protein sequence: CSVPQGTEAFF.